Listed below are T cell receptor beta chains from one sample, sequenced in a study of CD8+CD57+ T cells in acquired aplastic anemia. TCRdb ran MiXCR on the reads and lists one entry per CDR3 protein. This sample has about 150,000 distinct CDR3 sequences, with about 52% found just once. The sequencing input was sorted CD4+, CD8+, or CD8+CD57+ T cells (not recorded which) from PBMCs. The receptors come from a human donor with aplastic anemia. CDR3s leave out the opening cysteine and the closing phenylalanine or tryptophan. D genes are given only for firm matches.

>TRBJ2-7|TRBV25-1|-
ASSDQGPYEQY
>TRBJ1-4|TRBV5-4|-
ASSLKQGNEKLF
>TRBJ2-7|TRBV20-1|-
SASRWEGESYEQY
>TRBJ2-7|TRBV10-3|-
AIRSTGTPYEQY
>TRBJ1-5|TRBV4-3|-
ASSQDVGSNQPQH
>TRBJ2-7|TRBV6-1|-
ASSEAVLYEQY
>TRBJ2-3|TRBV7-6|TRBD1
ASSLRGRGHTDTQY
>TRBJ2-7|TRBV29-1|-
SVEADPSEQY
>TRBJ2-3|TRBV7-9|-
ASSPLGAWMY
>TRBJ2-7|TRBV6-2/TRBV6-3|TRBD1
ASSVSGTGSYEQY
>TRBJ1-2|TRBV9|-
ASSVTGYGGYT
>TRBJ2-7|TRBV13|-
ASSLPSGSTSYEQY
>TRBJ1-5|TRBV19|-
ASSNGLGQPQH
>TRBJ1-1|TRBV5-5|-
ASSPLLWNTEAF
>TRBJ2-1|TRBV29-1|-
SVRTSHNEQF
>TRBJ2-7|TRBV9|TRBD2
SSSAAGGYEQY
>TRBJ2-1|TRBV7-2|TRBD1
ASAKGQNLQF
>TRBJ1-4|TRBV20-1|TRBD1
SVPDRATEKLF
>TRBJ2-7|TRBV20-1|-
SARYSSYEQY
>TRBJ1-4|TRBV7-9|TRBD1
ASSLPGQGSEKLF
>TRBJ2-7|TRBV10-3|-
AISDPGAGDEQY
>TRBJ1-6|TRBV7-3|-
ASSYGRSYNSPLH
>TRBJ2-7|TRBV5-1|TRBD1
ASSWDRDYEQY
>TRBJ1-1|TRBV25-1|-
ASSALGNTEAF
>TRBJ1-2|TRBV10-3|-
AISESGKASSFGYT
>TRBJ1-3|TRBV4-1|-
ASSQDGGNTIY
>TRBJ2-5|TRBV2|TRBD1
ASSGLRTGDVETQY
>TRBJ2-2|TRBV20-1|TRBD1
SAPRTGFGELF
>TRBJ2-3|TRBV29-1|TRBD1
SVDDKGARDTQY
>TRBJ1-1|TRBV29-1|-
SVKTATNTEAF
>-|TRBV11-1|TRBD2
ASSLALDSSGSSYEQY
>TRBJ2-1|TRBV7-6|TRBD2
ASSPFTGTSDVIGEQF
>TRBJ2-1|TRBV29-1|-
SVGLDEQF
>TRBJ1-2|TRBV20-1|TRBD1
SARGGGWDGYT
>TRBJ2-2|TRBV25-1|TRBD2
ASSPSTSGSGELF
>TRBJ2-1|TRBV20-1|-
SARDLWNNERF
>TRBJ2-5|TRBV24-1|-
ASSDRWGHGKQVRQETQY
>TRBJ2-7|TRBV19|-
ASSIDNGIEQY
>TRBJ2-1|TRBV20-1|TRBD2
SASSGTSGGIYNEQF
>TRBJ2-7|TRBV2|-
ASRESIYEQY
>TRBJ2-7|TRBV9|TRBD1
ASSVEGQGSYEQY
>TRBJ2-1|TRBV7-8|-
ASSLRGGRYNEQF
>TRBJ2-2|TRBV28|-
ASRRGHLNTGELF
>TRBJ2-5|TRBV15|-
ATSRAETQY
>TRBJ1-5|TRBV19|-
ASSTLYDRNQPQH
>TRBJ1-2|TRBV11-2|-
ASSLHGANYGYT
>TRBJ1-2|TRBV6-2/TRBV6-3|-
ASSYELGQLYGYT
>TRBJ1-6|TRBV4-1|-
ASSQVRDNSPLH
>TRBJ1-2|TRBV24-1|-
ATSFQGQGYT
>TRBJ2-6|TRBV15|-
ATSRSGPRTTGANVLT
>TRBJ2-1|TRBV3-1|TRBD2
ASSLRRTSAYNEQF
>-|TRBV9|-
ASSVEGQGETQY
>TRBJ1-2|TRBV20-1|-
SARVSRASGSYT
>TRBJ1-5|TRBV10-3|-
AISESSWSQPQH
>TRBJ2-5|TRBV24-1|TRBD2
ATSEGLAGQETQY
>TRBJ2-7|TRBV7-9|-
ARDLVAGRSYGQY
>TRBJ1-1|TRBV5-1|-
ASSYRDPRGAAF
>TRBJ1-6|TRBV11-2|TRBD1
ASSLGQGVPLH